This T cell receptor beta chain emerged from a study of blood T cell repertoires in COVID-19. Study-level background: Whether acute or convalescent, the COVID-19 samples came from the United States, Italy and Spain.

Libraries were prepared by immunoSEQ multiplex PCR; TCRdb keeps only in-frame clonotypes and omits some of them. The table has just over 350,000 clones, 75% to 90% seen once. Germline values: CDR1 SGDLS, CDR2 YYNGEE. Losses at the gene ends were 0 bases for V and 7 bases for J; bases not matched to a gene: 5. CDR3 length equals 15 residues. This TCR derives from a woman between 55 and 75 years old with COVID-19, enrolled during active disease. Specimen: peripheral blood. The rearrangement links TRBV9 to TRBJ1-2, with 11 bases matching TRBD1. The CDR3 loop reads CASSVGDRGYGGYTF. The CDR3 DNA reads TGTGCCAGCAGCGTAGGGGACAGGGGGTATGGTGGCTACACCTTC.